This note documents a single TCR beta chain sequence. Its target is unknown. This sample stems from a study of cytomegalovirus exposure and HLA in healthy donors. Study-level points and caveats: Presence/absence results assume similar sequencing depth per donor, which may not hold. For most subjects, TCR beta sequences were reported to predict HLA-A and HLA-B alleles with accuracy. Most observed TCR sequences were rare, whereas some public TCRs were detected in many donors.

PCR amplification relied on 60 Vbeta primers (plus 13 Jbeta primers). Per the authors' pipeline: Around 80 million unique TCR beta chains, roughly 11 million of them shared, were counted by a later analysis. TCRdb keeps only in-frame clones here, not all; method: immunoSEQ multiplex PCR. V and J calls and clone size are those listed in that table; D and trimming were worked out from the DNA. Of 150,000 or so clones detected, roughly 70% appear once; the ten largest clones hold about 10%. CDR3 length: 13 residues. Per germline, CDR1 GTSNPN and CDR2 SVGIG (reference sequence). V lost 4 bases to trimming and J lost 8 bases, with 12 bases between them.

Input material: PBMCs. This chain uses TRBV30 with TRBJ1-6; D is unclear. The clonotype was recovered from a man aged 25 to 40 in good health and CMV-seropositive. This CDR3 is CAWKGDVDSPLHF. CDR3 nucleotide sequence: TGTGCCTGGAAGGGAGACGTGGATTCACCCCTCCACTTT.